The 32 T cell receptor beta chains in this list originate from one sample, sequenced in a study of long-term antiretroviral therapy in people with HIV. Assay version v3.0 of immunoSEQ was used, and it was run at survey level. Measured with immunoSEQ multiplex PCR; TCRdb has only the in-frame clones, and not every one. The profile shows 20,000 to 25,000 clones, around 82% of them singletons. Sequences were derived from unsorted PBMCs, sampled 3 years after starting antiretroviral therapy. The origin of the receptors is a man aged 18 to 30 with HIV.

This clone occurred once. The CDR3 DNA is TGTGCCAGCAGGGCAAGCTCCTACGAGCAGTACTTC. Its translation is CASRASSYEQYF. The genes are TRBV28 and TRBJ2-7; D remains ambiguous. Deletions cut 6 bases from V and 0 bases from J, with 6 bases between. CDR1 and CDR2 from the germline V gene are MDHEN and SYDVKM. The CDR3 length is 12 residues. Full variable domain (rest looked up from reference TRBV28 and TRBJ2-7): DVKVTQSSRYLVKRTGEKVFLECVQDMDHENMFWYRQDPGLGLRLIYFSYDVKMKEKGDIPEGYSVSREKKERFSLILESASTNQTSMYLCASRASSYEQYFGPGTRLTVT.

V and J are TRBV28 and TRBJ2-4; no reliable D call. CDR1 is MDHEN, CDR2 SYDVKM, per germline. Trimming stripped 5 bases from V and 0 bases from J, with 14 bases between. This CDR3 spans 16 amino acids. This CDR3 is CASSPGPQAAKNIQYF. The CDR3 nucleotides are TGTGCCAGCAGTCCCGGGCCACAAGCAGCCAAAAACATTCAGTACTTC. Combining the CDR3 with reference TRBV28 and TRBJ2-4 gives the whole variable domain DVKVTQSSRYLVKRTGEKVFLECVQDMDHENMFWYRQDPGLGLRLIYFSYDVKMKEKGDIPEGYSVSREKKERFSLILESASTNQTSMYLCASSPGPQAAKNIQYFGAGTRLSVL.

The J gene is TRBJ1-2, the V gene TRBV5-1, with D possibly TRBD1 on 6 matching bases. The CDR3 extends over 14 amino acids. V was pared by 0 bases and J by 5 bases, with 11 bases between. Germline-derived CDR1 and CDR2 are SGHRS and YFSETQ. CDR3 sequence: CASSLEGGGYGYTF. CDR3 sequence (DNA): TGCGCCAGCAGCTTGGAAGGGGGAGGGTATGGCTACACCTTC.

The CDR3 spells CASSSPFTKLNTEAFF. In nucleotides, the CDR3 is TGTGCCAGCAGCTCCCCCTTTACAAAATTGAACACTGAAGCTTTCTTT. The V call is TRBV7-9, the J call TRBJ1-1, with no clear D. The CDR3 has 16 residues. V shed 4 bases and J shed 0 bases, with 15 bases lying between them. The germline V gene has CDR1 SEHNR and CDR2 FQNEAQ (reference sequence).

This chain uses TRBV7-3 with TRBJ2-3, with a possible D match to TRBD2 (6 bases). V lost 10 bases and J 2 bases, leaving 16 bases between the germline ends. The CDR3 extends over 14 amino acids. Germline CDR1 is SGHTA and CDR2 is FQGTGA. The CDR3 sequence is CAMNGGSSTDTQYF. CDR3 DNA sequence: TGTGCCATGAATGGGGGGAGCTCCACAGATACGCAGTATTTT.

The chain recombines TRBV11-2 with TRBJ2-7; D is possibly TRBD1 or TRBD2 (6 bases each). Germline V gives CDR1 SGHAT, CDR2 FQNNGV. CDR3 length: 16 residues. V was trimmed by 5 bases and J by 4 bases, leaving 21 bases between them. The CDR3: CASSRSAGGNSYEQYF. CDR3 DNA sequence: TGTGCCAGCAGCCGGTCGGCCGGGGGCAATTCGTACGAGCAGTACTTC.

The chain has TRBV4-1 and TRBJ2-5; 7 nucleotides agree with TRBD2. V shed 2 bases, J shed 0 bases, and the junction held 9 bases outside the gene matches. Germline V gene sequence: CDR1 MGHRA, CDR2 YSYEKL. CDR3 length equals 17 residues. CDR3 loop: CASSQSPSGGDQETQYF. The CDR3 DNA reads TGCGCCAGCAGCCAATCCCCCTCTGGGGGGGACCAAGAGACCCAGTACTTC.

This clone was counted a single time. The chain joins TRBV6-6 to TRBJ1-1; no reliable D call. CDR3 length equals 10 residues. V was cut by 7 bases and J by 6 bases, with 6 bases left in between. CDR1 and CDR2 from the germline V gene are MNHNY and SVGAGI (reference sequence). The CDR3 DNA is TGTGCCAGCATCGAATCTGAAGCTTTCTTT. This codes for CASIESEAFF.

This chain uses TRBV5-1 with TRBJ1-1; D is perhaps TRBD1 (6 bases). V was trimmed by 1 base and J by 4 bases, leaving 14 bases between them. Looked up from germline, CDR1 is SGHRS and CDR2 is YFSETQ. CDR3 length equals 15 residues. The CDR3 coding sequence is TGCGCCAGCAGCTTGTTAGGGGGTGAGGGCACTGAAGCTTTCTTT. Translating it yields CASSLLGGEGTEAFF.

The chain employs TRBV5-5 and TRBJ2-3, with D possibly TRBD2 on 6 matching bases. V was cut by 4 bases and J by 2 bases, with 14 bases left in between. The length of the CDR3 is 15 residues. Germline values: CDR1 SGHKS, CDR2 YYEKEE (reference sequence). Here the CDR3 reads CASSEMGGVTDTQYF. CDR3 bases: TGTGCCAGCAGCGAGATGGGCGGGGTCACAGATACGCAGTATTTT.

The gene calls are TRBV9 and TRBJ2-3; D is uncertain. CDR1 and CDR2 (germline): SGDLS, YYNGEE. V lost 6 bases to trimming and J lost 2 bases, with 10 bases between them. The CDR3 has 13 residues. CDR3 sequence: CASNQVSTDTQYF. CDR3 in DNA: TGTGCCAGCAATCAGGTCTCCACAGATACGCAGTATTTT.

This clone occurred a few times. The chain has TRBV10-3 and TRBJ1-6, with D hard to call. V dropped 6 bases and J dropped 6 bases, with 12 bases sitting between them. CDR3 size: 14 residues. From germline, CDR1 is ENHRY and CDR2 SYGVKD. The DNA of the CDR3 is TGTGCCATCAGCAGGACGGAACCTAATTCACCCCTCCACTTT. Its translation is CAISRTEPNSPLHF.

The CDR3 region is CASTLGGASEQYF. Written as DNA, the CDR3 is TGTGCCAGCACCTTGGGGGGGGCTTCCGAGCAGTACTTC. The chain employs TRBV13 and TRBJ2-7; tentative D call: TRBD2 (7 bases). In germline, CDR1 is PRHDT, CDR2 FYEKMQ (reference sequence). CDR3 length: 13 residues. V lost 7 bases, J lost 6 bases, and 16 bases lay in between. Variable domain in full (rest from reference TRBV13 and TRBJ2-7): AAGVIQSPRHLIKEKRETATLKCYPIPRHDTVYWYQQGPGQDPQFLISFYEKMQSDKGSIPDRFSAQQFSDYHSELNMSSLELGDSALYFCASTLGGASEQYFGPGTRLTVT.

The gene calls are TRBV28 and TRBJ2-1; the D gene is possibly TRBD2 (6 bases). Germline values: CDR1 MDHEN, CDR2 SYDVKM. The CDR3 covers 15 residues. Trimming shortened V by 2 bases and J by 6 bases, and 14 bases separated the two germline ends. The CDR3 region is CASSLTGAGANEQFF. DNA for the CDR3: TGTGCCAGCAGTTTAACGGGAGCTGGCGCCAATGAGCAGTTCTTC.

The chain has TRBV28 and TRBJ1-5, with a possible D match to TRBD1 (6 bases). V lost 5 bases, J lost 5 bases, and 13 bases lay in between. Per germline, CDR1 MDHEN and CDR2 SYDVKM. The CDR3 consists of 14 residues. The CDR3 region is CASSPGQSHQPQHF. The CDR3 DNA reads as TGTGCCAGCAGTCCCGGACAGTCTCATCAGCCCCAGCATTTT.

This clone has only a few counts. CDR3 loop: CASSIRTTDTQYF. The DNA for the CDR3 is TGTGCCAGTAGTATCCGAACTACAGATACGCAGTATTTT. The V and J genes are TRBV19 and TRBJ2-3; no definite D call. The CDR3 totals 13 residues. The V end lost 3 bases, the J end lost 3 bases, and 7 bases lay between the germline ends. Per germline, CDR1 LNHDA and CDR2 SQIVND (reference sequence).

The V and J genes are TRBV5-1 and TRBJ2-5; TRBD1 agrees at 11 bases. CDR1 and CDR2 from the germline V gene are SGHRS and YFSETQ. The V gene end was trimmed by 4 bases and the J gene end by 0 bases; junction bases not matched to a gene: 5. This CDR3 has 16 residues. The CDR3 spells CASSPGTGGYQETQYF. The CDR3 nucleotides read TGCGCCAGCAGCCCCGGGACAGGGGGATACCAAGAGACCCAGTACTTC.

V is TRBV28 and J is TRBJ2-6; 9 nucleotides agree with TRBD1. Germline V gene data show CDR1 as MDHEN and CDR2 as SYDVKM. The CDR3 contains 17 residues. The trim removed 2 bases at V and 5 bases at J, leaving 7 bases unmatched. CDR3 protein: CASSLRTGASWANVLTF. DNA of the CDR3: TGTGCCAGCAGTTTACGGACAGGGGCTAGCTGGGCCAACGTCCTGACTTTC.

The chain joins TRBV2 to TRBJ1-1, with a tentative D call TRBD1 (5 bases). The germline CDR1 and CDR2 sequences are SNHLY and FYNNEI. Trimming pared 8 bases from V and 1 base from J, leaving 11 bases between. There are 13 residues in the CDR3. CDR3 residues: CASLRQQNTEAFF. DNA for the CDR3: TGTGCCAGCTTGCGACAGCAGAACACTGAAGCTTTCTTT.

This chain joins TRBV2 and TRBJ1-2, with D uncertain. CDR3 size: 13 residues. Germline V gene lookup returns CDR1 SNHLY and CDR2 FYNNEI. Trimming removed 4 bases from V and 4 bases from J, with 10 bases in between. The CDR3 loop is CASSGRESYGYTF. CDR3 coding DNA: TGTGCCAGCAGTGGTCGGGAGAGCTATGGCTACACCTTC.

This chain connects TRBV4-1 to TRBJ2-7; D tentatively fits TRBD1 or TRBD2 (5 bases each). CDR1 is MGHRA and CDR2 is YSYEKL in the germline V gene. The CDR3 sequence is 15 residues long. V lost 1 base and J 6 bases, leaving 16 bases between the germline ends. The CDR3: CASSQVSTAGTEQYF. In DNA form, the CDR3 reads TGCGCCAGCAGCCAAGTTTCGACGGCCGGGACCGAGCAGTACTTC.

This chain links TRBV30 with TRBJ1-1; D gene unclear. The length of the CDR3 is 11 residues. Trimming left V 5 bases short and J 7 bases short, with 11 bases between. CDR1 is GTSNPN, CDR2 SVGIG, per germline (reference sequence). The CDR3 DNA sequence: TGTGCCTGGGGAATTCGCATTGAAGCTTTCTTT. Its protein is CAWGIRIEAFF. The whole variable domain, remainder taken from reference TRBV30 and TRBJ1-1, is SQTIHQWPATLVQPVGSPLSLECTVEGTSNPNLYWYRQAAGRGLQLLFYSVGIGQISSEVPQNLSASRPQDRQFILSSKKLLLSDSGFYLCAWGIRIEAFFGQGTRLTVV.

The gene calls are TRBV6-1 and TRBJ1-3; D not resolved. V lost 8 bases and J 9 bases, leaving 23 bases between the germline ends. CDR1 is MNHNS and CDR2 is SASEGT in the germline V gene. CDR3 length: 15 amino acids. In DNA, the CDR3 is TGTGCCAGCCGCTACAGTGGGGAGATCGGGAGCACCATATATTTT. Protein sequence: CASRYSGEIGSTIYF.

The chain recombines TRBV10-3 with TRBJ2-1; D tentatively reads TRBD1 or TRBD2 (6 bases each). The CDR3 extends over 14 amino acids. The germline V and J ends were trimmed by 10 bases and 2 bases, with 15 bases remaining between them. Germline CDR1 is ENHRY and CDR2 is SYGVKD. For the CDR3, the DNA is TGTGCCACCGGCGGGACACCCCCCTACAATGAGCAGTTCTTC. This gives the protein CATGGTPPYNEQFF.

The rearrangement uses TRBV20-1 and TRBJ2-7; weak D call: TRBD2 (7 bases). The CDR3 covers 11 residues. Germline values: CDR1 DFQATT, CDR2 SNEGSKA (reference sequence). The germline V and J ends were trimmed by 6 bases and 6 bases, with 12 bases remaining between them. The CDR3 bases are TGCAGTGCCCCAGGGGAGGGCGAGCAGTACTTC. Its protein is CSAPGEGEQYF.

In its sample, this clone was seen once. V usage is TRBV2 and J usage is TRBJ2-5; TRBD1 or TRBD2 may be the D gene (5 bases each). V dropped 6 bases and J dropped 1 base, with 9 bases sitting between them. The length of the CDR3 is 13 residues. Germline CDR1 and CDR2: SNHLY and FYNNEI. The CDR3 nucleotides read TGTGCCAGCAGGGGGGATTTCCAAGAGACCCAGTACTTC. It is translated as CASRGDFQETQYF.

The genes are TRBV2 and TRBJ1-6; 9 bases are a match to TRBD1. With V trimmed by 6 bases and J by 9 bases, 6 bases remained unmatched. Germline CDR1 and CDR2: SNHLY and FYNNEI. The CDR3 loop spans 14 amino acids. CDR3 sequence: CASRRDRDSSPLHF. The DNA of the CDR3 is TGTGCCAGCAGGAGGGACAGGGACAGTTCACCCCTCCACTTT.

This chain uses TRBV5-1 with TRBJ1-4, with TRBD1 matching over 8 bases. The germline CDR1 and CDR2 sequences are SGHRS and YFSETQ. V shed 4 bases and J 5 bases; nucleotides not matched to a gene: 4. The CDR3 covers 14 residues. As DNA, the CDR3 is TGCGCCAGCAGCATAACAGGGGGAAATGAAAAACTGTTTTTT. Encoded protein: CASSITGGNEKLFF.

J is TRBJ2-5 and V is TRBV7-9; unclear D gene. V lost 1 base and J lost 5, with 8 bases in between. The germline CDR1 and CDR2 sequences are SEHNR and FQNEAQ (reference sequence). The CDR3 totals 13 residues. The CDR3 nucleotides are TGTGCCAGCAGCTTAGGGCTTTCGGAGACCCAGTACTTC. It codes for CASSLGLSETQYF.

The chain has TRBV25-1 and TRBJ1-6; D uncertain. Trimming took off 3 bases at V and 8 bases at J, with 11 bases between the two ends. Germline V gene sequence: CDR1 MGHDK, CDR2 SYGVNS. The CDR3 contains 14 residues. CDR3 bases: TGTGCCAGCAGTGATTTGGGAGTAGATTCACCCCTCCACTTT. This codes for CASSDLGVDSPLHF.

This clone was picked up one time. The chain joins TRBV25-1 to TRBJ1-1; 7 bases align to TRBD1. The germline CDR1 and CDR2 sequences are MGHDK and SYGVNS. The V gene end was trimmed by 6 bases and the J gene end by 8 bases; junction bases not matched to a gene: 3. CDR3 length: 11 residues. The CDR3 spells CASRSTGEAFF. CDR3 coding DNA: TGTGCCAGCAGATCGACAGGGGAAGCTTTCTTT. Based on the CDR3 plus reference TRBV25-1 and TRBJ1-1, the full variable domain is EADIYQTPRYLVIGTGKKITLECSQTMGHDKMYWYQQDPGMELHLIHYSYGVNSTEKGDLSSESTVSRIRTEHFPLTLESARPSHTSQYLCASRSTGEAFFGQGTRLTVV.

The chain employs TRBV7-8 and TRBJ2-3; unclear D gene. There are 16 residues in the CDR3. The V end was cut by 2 bases, the J end by 2 bases, with 14 bases between. CDR1 is SGHVS and CDR2 is FQNEAQ in the germline V gene. CDR3 in DNA: TGTGCCAGCAGCTTACACGAGTTTCAGCTCACAGATACGCAGTATTTT. Protein: CASSLHEFQLTDTQYF.